Below, 20 T cell receptor beta chains from the same sample are listed, as sequenced in a study of blood T cell repertoires in COVID-19. Using immunoSEQ multiplex PCR, the repertoire was profiled, and TCRdb retains in-frame clones only, with some absent. The sample yields around 200,000 clones, around 84% seen once. Sequencing was performed on PBMCs or T cells enriched from blood (not recorded which). The source is a woman aged 40 to 50 with acute COVID-19.

Remarks on this clone: Other nucleotide sequences from this sample produce the same CDR3. This sequence joins TRBV29-1 and TRBJ1-1; no clear D. V was shortened by 6 bases and J by 5 bases, with 10 bases between the two germline ends. This CDR3 spans 11 amino acids. Per the germline V gene, CDR1 is SQVTM and CDR2 is ANQGSEA. The CDR3 loop reads CSVDRGTEAFF. For the CDR3, the DNA is TGCAGCGTCGACCGGGGAACTGAAGCTTTCTTT.

The J gene is TRBJ2-6, the V gene TRBV30, with a weak D call TRBD1 (5 bases). CDR1 is GTSNPN and CDR2 is SVGIG in the germline V gene (reference sequence). The CDR3 is made up of 16 amino acids. Trimming left V 1 base short and J 2 bases short, with 12 bases between. In nucleotides, the CDR3 is TGTGCCTGGAGTGGGAACAGGTCCCCTGGGGCCAACGTCCTGACTTTC. Its protein product is CAWSGNRSPGANVLTF. Looking up the rest from reference TRBV30 and TRBJ2-6 gives the full variable domain: SQTIHQWPATLVQPVGSPLSLECTVEGTSNPNLYWYRQAAGRGLQLLFYSVGIGQISSEVPQNLSASRPQDRQFILSSKKLLLSDSGFYLCAWSGNRSPGANVLTFGAGSRLTVL.

V gene TRBV5-6 combines with J gene TRBJ1-1; D may be TRBD1 (5 bases). There are 14 residues in the CDR3. CDR1 and CDR2 from the germline V gene are SGHDT and YYEEEE. V lost 0 bases to trimming and J lost 1 base, with 7 bases between them. The CDR3 loop reads CASSLDRRNTEAFF. The CDR3 region has the DNA TGTGCCAGCAGCTTGGACAGGAGGAACACTGAAGCTTTCTTT.

This chain uses TRBV11-1 with TRBJ1-3; 7 bases line up with TRBD1. Germline CDR1 and CDR2: SGHAT and FQDESV (reference sequence). Trimming removed 3 bases from V and 4 bases from J; junction bases left unmatched: 6. The CDR3 is made up of 15 amino acids. CDR3 amino acids: CASSFNRGTGNTIYF. In DNA, the CDR3 is TGTGCCAGCAGCTTCAACAGGGGTACGGGAAACACCATATATTTT.

V is TRBV15 and J is TRBJ2-2, with 7 bases that match TRBD2. Germline V lookup: CDR1 LNHNV, CDR2 YYDKDF (reference sequence). The CDR3 runs to 16 residues. V lost 0 bases and J lost 4; bases outside the gene matches: 5. DNA for the CDR3: TGTGCCACCAGCAGAGATCGCCTAGCGGTCACCGGGGAGCTGTTTTTT. It is translated as CATSRDRLAVTGELFF.

The V gene is TRBV27, the J gene TRBJ2-7; 7 nucleotides align to TRBD1. Germline V gives CDR1 MNHEY, CDR2 SMNVEV (reference sequence). V shed 8 bases and J 0 bases; nucleotides not matched to a gene: 10. This CDR3 spans 15 amino acids. The CDR3, as DNA: TGTGCCAGCGGCCTGGGACAGTTCTTCTCCTACGAGCAGTACTTC. Encoded protein: CASGLGQFFSYEQYF.

The chain joins TRBV6-5 to TRBJ2-7, with D maybe TRBD1 (7 bases). Per germline, CDR1 MNHEY and CDR2 SVGAGI. CDR3 size: 15 residues. Trimming removed 7 bases at V and 5 bases at J, with 21 bases between. The CDR3 DNA follows: TGTGCCAGCAAAGAGGCAGGGGGGTGGTCGGACGAGCAGTACTTC. This translates into CASKEAGGWSDEQYF.

The chain uses TRBV28 and TRBJ2-2, with TRBD1 identical over 7 bases. Per the germline V gene, CDR1 is MDHEN and CDR2 is SYDVKM. J lost 1 base, V lost 8 bases, and 7 bases had no gene match. This CDR3 spans 15 amino acids. CDR3 bases: TGTGCCAGCTACTCAAACAGGGGGAACACCGGGGAGCTGTTTTTT. It encodes CASYSNRGNTGELFF.

This sequence joins TRBV3-1 (or the pseudogene TRBV3-2) and TRBJ2-1; D not resolved. Germline CDR1 is LGHDT and CDR2 is YNNKEL (reference sequence). This CDR3 comprises 12 residues. V lost 2 bases, J lost 9 bases, and 8 bases lay in between. The chain's CDR3 is CASSQKSGEQFF. DNA for the CDR3: TGTGCCAGCAGCCAAAAGAGTGGTGAGCAGTTCTTC.

This clone was seen only a few times. This chain joins TRBV6-5 and TRBJ1-1, with D tentatively TRBD1 (5 bases). The germline V and J ends were trimmed by 8 bases and 2 bases, with 15 bases remaining between them. CDR1 is MNHEY, CDR2 SVGAGI, per germline. The CDR3 sequence is 14 residues long. In DNA form, the CDR3 reads TGTGCCAGCTCTACCCCCGGGGGTAACACTGAAGCTTTCTTT. This codes for CASSTPGGNTEAFF.

The chain uses TRBV28 and TRBJ2-1; 8 bases align to TRBD2. Germline trimming cut 6 bases from V and 10 bases from J; bases unmatched to any gene: 8. This CDR3 has 13 amino acids. Germline V CDR1 and CDR2: MDHEN, SYDVKM. As DNA, the CDR3 is TGTGCCAGCAGACTCGGGAGGGCCAACGAGCAGTTCTTC. Translation: CASRLGRANEQFF. The full variable domain, with the rest looked up from reference TRBV28 and TRBJ2-1, is DVKVTQSSRYLVKRTGEKVFLECVQDMDHENMFWYRQDPGLGLRLIYFSYDVKMKEKGDIPEGYSVSREKKERFSLILESASTNQTSMYLCASRLGRANEQFFGPGTRLTVL.

This clone was seen a handful of times. The chain carries TRBV5-1 and TRBJ1-1, with no clear D. CDR1 is SGHRS, CDR2 YFSETQ, per germline. The ends were cut back, 2 bases at V and 1 base at J, with 12 bases in the middle. The CDR3 is 15 amino acids. CDR3 amino acids: CASSFQVGRNTEAFF. For the CDR3, the DNA is TGCGCCAGCAGCTTCCAGGTAGGTCGGAACACTGAAGCTTTCTTT.

The V gene is TRBV10-3, the J gene TRBJ2-1; the D gene is possibly TRBD1 (6 bases). Germline CDR1 and CDR2: ENHRY and SYGVKD. Trimming pared 7 bases from V and 5 bases from J, leaving 18 bases between. This CDR3 is 15 amino acids long. The CDR3 spells CAIMDRDLGNNEQFF. DNA for the CDR3: TGTGCCATCATGGACAGAGATTTAGGAAACAATGAGCAGTTCTTC.

The chain joins TRBV15 to TRBJ2-6, with D hard to call. The CDR3 runs to 16 residues. Germline lookup yields CDR1 LNHNV and CDR2 YYDKDF (reference sequence). Trimming took off 0 bases at V and 0 bases at J, with 6 bases between the two ends. This chain's CDR3 is CATSRERRSGANVLTF. CDR3 in DNA: TGTGCCACCAGCAGAGAGAGGCGCTCTGGGGCCAACGTCCTGACTTTC.

The chain carries TRBV7-9 and TRBJ1-1, with D perhaps TRBD1 (6 bases). The CDR3 consists of 15 residues. Germline assignment: CDR1 SEHNR and CDR2 FQNEAQ (reference sequence). V gave up 0 bases and J gave up 8 bases, with 16 bases separating them. The CDR3 nucleotides read TGTGCCAGCAGCTTAGCAGCAGGGGCTGTTATCGAAGCTTTCTTT. Translating gives CASSLAAGAVIEAFF.

This clone was recorded once. The V gene is TRBV9, the J gene TRBJ2-3, with D hard to call. This CDR3 is 14 amino acids long. The germline V and J ends were trimmed by 1 base and 5 bases, with 11 bases remaining between them. Germline V CDR1 and CDR2: SGDLS, YYNGEE. The CDR3 here is CASSVSTGVDTQYF. The CDR3 nucleotides are TGTGCCAGCAGCGTATCGACGGGTGTAGATACGCAGTATTTT.

This rearrangement joins TRBV30 to TRBJ2-5; 9 bases agree with TRBD2. The CDR3 runs to 11 residues. V lost 8 bases, J lost 7 bases, and 5 bases stayed unmatched. The V gene's germline CDR1 is GTSNPN and CDR2 SVGIG (reference sequence). The CDR3 region has the DNA TGTGCCACTTTTAGCGGGGGGACCCAGTACTTC. Its protein is CATFSGGTQYF.

The chain links TRBV19 to TRBJ1-1, with D possibly matching TRBD1 (5 bases). Germline values: CDR1 LNHDA, CDR2 SQIVND (reference sequence). Trimming took 7 bases from V and 1 from J, leaving 16 bases between them. This CDR3 contains 15 residues. The CDR3 coding sequence is TGTGCCAGTAATTCGGGGGGGGACTGGAACACTGAAGCTTTCTTT. Protein sequence: CASNSGGDWNTEAFF.

The V call is TRBV3-1 (or the pseudogene TRBV3-2), the J call TRBJ1-4, with TRBD1 as a possible D gene (6 bases). V shed 5 bases and J shed 7 bases, with 14 bases lying between them. This CDR3 has 14 amino acids. Germline-derived CDR1 and CDR2 are LGHDT and YNNKEL (reference sequence). In DNA, the CDR3 is TGTGCCAGCAGCTTACGAGGGGGTCGTGAAAAACTGTTTTTT. This sequence encodes CASSLRGGREKLFF.

J is TRBJ2-1 and V is TRBV19, with TRBD2 matching 11 bases. The length of the CDR3 is 16 residues. Germline loops: CDR1 LNHDA, CDR2 SQIVND (reference sequence). V lost 3 bases, J lost 9 bases, and 10 bases stayed unmatched. This chain's CDR3 is CASSITTSGGVSEQFF. CDR3 DNA sequence: TGTGCCAGTAGTATCACCACTAGCGGGGGAGTGAGTGAGCAGTTCTTC. Full variable domain (missing parts from reference TRBV19 and TRBJ2-1): DGGITQSPKYLFRKEGQNVTLSCEQNLNHDAMYWYRQDPGQGLRLIYYSQIVNDFQKGDIAEGYSVSREKKESFPLTVTSAQKNPTAFYLCASSITTSGGVSEQFFGPGTRLTVL.